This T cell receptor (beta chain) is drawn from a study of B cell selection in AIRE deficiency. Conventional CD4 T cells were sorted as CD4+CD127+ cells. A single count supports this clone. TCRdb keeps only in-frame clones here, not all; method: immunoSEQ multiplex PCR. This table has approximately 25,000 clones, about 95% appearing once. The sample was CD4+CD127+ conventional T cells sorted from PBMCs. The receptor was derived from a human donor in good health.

CDR3 nucleotides: TGTGCCATCTCTCCAAGGGCTAGCGGGGGGCTGATAAAAACTCAGTTCTTC. Its protein is CAISPRASGGLIKTQFF. V gene TRBV10-3 combines with J gene TRBJ2-1, with TRBD2 matching 11 bases. Germline V gives CDR1 ENHRY, CDR2 SYGVKD. Losses at the gene ends were 8 bases for V and 13 bases for J; bases not matched to a gene: 22. The CDR3 has 17 amino acids.